The rows below give T cell receptor beta chains drawn from one sample of a study of cytomegalovirus exposure and HLA in healthy donors. Method: immunoSEQ multiplex PCR; TCRdb's copy keeps in-frame clones and lacks some. The sample has 90,000 or so clones; approximately 79% are singletons. The specimen sequenced was PBMCs. The source is a female donor in good health and CMV-seronegative. Each CDR3 is given with its conserved first and last residue. Each record gives: D gene, clone size, V gene, J gene, CDR3 DNA, CDR3 protein. A D gene is named only where the DNA matches it firmly. Size is omitted from some rows. Given values are once, few, many or a class for expanded clones.

>NA|NA|TRBV9|TRBJ1-2
TGTGCCAGCAGCGTAGGAGGCTCTAACTATGGCTACACCTTC
CASSVGGSNYGYTF
>TRBD1|NA|TRBV6-5|TRBJ2-7
TGTGCCAGCAGCTTACAACCGGGACAGGGGTACGAGCAGTACTTC
CASSLQPGQGYEQYF
>NA|NA|TRBV6-5|TRBJ2-7
TGTGCCAACGCCACGGTTTACGAGCAGTACTTC
CANATVYEQYF
>NA|few|TRBV7-6|TRBJ1-3
TGTGCCAGCAGCCTTGGGCGTCGATCCTCTGGAAACACCATATATTTT
CASSLGRRSSGNTIYF
>TRBD1|NA|TRBV30|TRBJ1-1
TGTGCCTGGAGTCGACAGGGGGCTATCACTGAAGCTTTCTTT
CAWSRQGAITEAFF
>TRBD2|NA|TRBV6-1|TRBJ2-3
TGTGCCAGGGATCGGGGGGATAGCACAGATACGCAGTATTTT
CARDRGDSTDTQYF
>NA|NA|TRBV7-2|TRBJ1-2
TGTGCCAGCAGCTTATCAACTTCTTTCTATGGCTACACCTTC
CASSLSTSFYGYTF
>TRBD2|NA|TRBV9|TRBJ2-1
TGTGCCAGCAGCCCCGGGACTAGCGGGAGGGCTTTCAATGAGCAGTTCTTC
CASSPGTSGRAFNEQFF
>TRBD1|once|TRBV19|TRBJ1-3
TGTGCCAGTAGAGACCCGGAAGGGACAGCCTCTGGAAACACCATATATTTT
CASRDPEGTASGNTIYF
>NA|NA|TRBV7-9|TRBJ2-7
TGTGCCAGCAGCTTAACTAGCGAGGGGGACTACGAGCAGTACTTC
CASSLTSEGDYEQYF
>TRBD2|NA|TRBV6-6|TRBJ2-7
TGTGCCAGCAGCCGGCTCGGCGGGGGGCAACACGAGCAGTACTTC
CASSRLGGGQHEQYF
>NA|NA|TRBV7-2|TRBJ1-5
TGTGCCAGCAGCCCCACCCGGGGGGAATATCCCCAGCATTTT
CASSPTRGEYPQHF
>TRBD2|many|TRBV6-4|TRBJ2-3
TGTGCCAGCAGTGACGGGGCGGGAGGCGGCACAGATACGCAGTATTTT
CASSDGAGGGTDTQYF
>NA|few|TRBV5-1|TRBJ1-2
TGCGCCAGCAGCCCCCCGATACAGGGCCATGGCTACACCTTC
CASSPPIQGHGYTF
>NA|NA|TRBV5-4|TRBJ2-7
TGTGCCAGCAGCTTACCCGGGGGATACGAGCAGTACTTC
CASSLPGGYEQYF
>NA|NA|TRBV2|TRBJ1-1
TGTGCCAGCAGTTCTCGGGACACTGAAGCTTTCTTT
CASSSRDTEAFF
>TRBD2|NA|TRBV15|TRBJ2-7
TGTGCCACCAGCAGGAGAAGCGGGGGAGGGTACGAGCAGTACTTC
CATSRRSGGGYEQYF
>NA|NA|TRBV7-9|TRBJ2-3
TGTGCCAGCAGCTTAGCCGGGAGCACAGATACGCAGTATTTT
CASSLAGSTDTQYF
>NA|NA|TRBV6-4|TRBJ2-5
TGTGCCAGCAGTTGGCAGGGTTATGAGACCCAGTACTTC
CASSWQGYETQYF
>NA|NA|TRBV5-4|TRBJ2-4
TGTGCCAGCAGCTTGGTGGGTGGGAGAGGTCCCCAAAACATTCAGTACTTC
CASSLVGGRGPQNIQYF
>TRBD1|NA|TRBV30|TRBJ1-2
TGTGCCTGGAGTGTACAGGGGAGAGCTTACTTC
CAWSVQGRAYF
>TRBD1|NA|TRBV15|TRBJ2-7
TGTGCCACCAGCAGCACTCTAGCAGGGGGCTTGAACGAGCAGTACTTC
CATSSTLAGGLNEQYF
>TRBD1|NA|TRBV5-1|TRBJ1-2
TGCGCCAGCCGAGCGCCAGGGGGCGCGGATGGCTACACCTTC
CASRAPGGADGYTF
>NA|NA|TRBV27|TRBJ1-2
TGTGCCTCTTATAATTGGGCCTATGGCTACACCTTC
CASYNWAYGYTF
>TRBD2|NA|TRBV10-3|TRBJ2-1
TGTGCCATCAGACCGGGACTAGCGGGAGACAATGAGCAGTTCTTC
CAIRPGLAGDNEQFF
>NA|NA|TRBV10-2|TRBJ1-2
TGCGCCAGCAGTGTTGCACAGCTGAGAGCTAACTATGGCTACACCTTC
CASSVAQLRANYGYTF
>NA|NA|TRBV4-3|TRBJ1-1
TGCGCCAGCAGCCAAGAAATCGAGGAAAACACTGAAGCTTTCTTT
CASSQEIEENTEAFF
>TRBD2|once|TRBV9|TRBJ2-2
TGTGCCAGCAGGCGGAGCGGGGAGGCCACCGGGGAGCTGTTTTTT
CASRRSGEATGELFF
>TRBD1|NA|TRBV30|TRBJ1-2
TGTGCCGGATTTACAGGGGGCGATGGCTACACCTTC
CAGFTGGDGYTF
>NA|once|TRBV18|TRBJ2-3
TGTGCCAGCTCCCGTGATCAGGATACGCAGTATTTT
CASSRDQDTQYF
>TRBD1|NA|TRBV28|TRBJ2-7
TGTGCCAGCAGTCGGACAGGGCGGCTCTACGAGCAGTACTTC
CASSRTGRLYEQYF
>TRBD2|NA|TRBV27|TRBJ2-2
TGTGCCAGCAGTTTATCACTAGCGGGAGGGTCCGGGGAGCTGTTTTTT
CASSLSLAGGSGELFF
>NA|NA|TRBV2|TRBJ2-2
TGTGCCACGCGAGGAGCGAACACCGGGGAGCTGTTTTTT
CATRGANTGELFF
>TRBD1|NA|TRBV5-6|TRBJ1-2
TGTGCCAGCAGCCAGGACAGGTCCTATGGCTACACCTTC
CASSQDRSYGYTF
>TRBD2|NA|TRBV5-1|TRBJ2-5
TGCGCCAGCAGCTTGTACGGACTAGCGGGGGGGCAAGAGACCCAGTACTTC
CASSLYGLAGGQETQYF
>TRBD1|few|TRBV9|TRBJ2-6
TGTGCCAGCAGCGAAGACAGGGCCCCATCTGGGGCCAACGTCCTGACTTTC
CASSEDRAPSGANVLTF
>TRBD1|NA|TRBV7-9|TRBJ2-7
TGTGCCAGCAGCTTAAGGTGGGGGGACAGGGACGAGCAGTACTTC
CASSLRWGDRDEQYF
>NA|NA|TRBV7-2|TRBJ1-1
TGTGCCAGCAGCTTAATTACAGCGAACACTGAAGCTTTCTTT
CASSLITANTEAFF
>NA|NA|TRBV6-1|TRBJ1-2
TGTGCCAGCAGTGTTGAAAGAGGGTATGGGAACTATGGCTACACCTTC
CASSVERGYGNYGYTF
>TRBD2|NA|TRBV29-1|TRBJ2-3
TGCAGCGTTGAGCCGGGAGGGCCTCGAGATACGCAGTATTTT
CSVEPGGPRDTQYF
>TRBD1|NA|TRBV6-5|TRBJ1-4
TGTGCCAGCAGTTACTCAGAGGGGGCTGGGGAAAAACTGTTTTTT
CASSYSEGAGEKLFF
>NA|NA|TRBV21-1|TRBJ1-5
TGTGCCAGCACCCCTCACGCACAGAACTCATGCAATCAGCCCCAGCATTTT
CASTPHAQNSCNQPQHF
>TRBD2|NA|TRBV7-6|TRBJ2-7
TGTGCCAGCAGCTCCGGGACTAGCGCTTACGAGCAGTACTTC
CASSSGTSAYEQYF
>TRBD1|NA|TRBV2|TRBJ1-2
TGTGCCAGCAGCCCGTCCGGGACAGGGGCCTTAGGCTACACCTTC
CASSPSGTGALGYTF
>TRBD1|NA|TRBV6-5|TRBJ2-4
TGTGCCAGCACCACGGACAGGGTGGGCAAAAACATTCAGTACTTC
CASTTDRVGKNIQYF
>TRBD2|NA|TRBV6-1|TRBJ2-1
TGTGCCAGCAGCCGCACTAGCGGGGGGGGCAATGAGCAGTTCTTC
CASSRTSGGGNEQFF
>TRBD2|NA|TRBV18|TRBJ2-1
TGTGCCAGCTCTCATAGCGGGAGTGGCTCCTACAATGAGCAGTTCTTC
CASSHSGSGSYNEQFF
>TRBD1|NA|TRBV5-1|TRBJ2-1
TGCGCCAGCAGCACTTCAGGGGGTATGTACAATGAGCAGTTCTTC
CASSTSGGMYNEQFF
>TRBD1|NA|TRBV4-1|TRBJ1-4
TGCGCCAGCAGCTCCCCGGGACAGGGAAGGGAAAAACTGTTTTTT
CASSSPGQGREKLFF
>NA|NA|TRBV18|TRBJ1-3
TGTGCCAGCTCACTCCCGCGGGGAAACACCATATATTTT
CASSLPRGNTIYF
>TRBD2|NA|TRBV19|TRBJ2-5
TGTGCCAGTAGTCCACAGACTAGCGGGGTAGAGACCCAGTACTTC
CASSPQTSGVETQYF
>NA|few|TRBV7-9|TRBJ2-1
TGTGCCAGCAGCTTGCCCTACAGCTCCTACAATGAGCAGTTCTTC
CASSLPYSSYNEQFF
>NA|NA|TRBV4-2|TRBJ1-5
TGTGCCAGCAGCCAAGACCTCCATCAGCCCCAGCATTTT
CASSQDLHQPQHF
>TRBD1|NA|TRBV2|TRBJ1-4
TGTGCCAGCAGGAGGACAGGGGAAAAACTGTTTTTT
CASRRTGEKLFF
>NA|NA|TRBV28|TRBJ1-5
TGTGCCAGCAAGCTCGGGTTTGTACAGCCCCAGCATTTT
CASKLGFVQPQHF
>TRBD1|NA|TRBV18|TRBJ1-5
TGTGCCAGCTCACCAGGGACAGCTGATCAGCCCCAGCATTTT
CASSPGTADQPQHF
>NA|NA|TRBV18|TRBJ2-7
TGTGCCAGCTCGTCTAGCTCCTACGAGCAGTACTTC
CASSSSSYEQYF